This TCR beta chain was identified in a study of cytomegalovirus exposure and HLA in healthy donors. Study-level information: Of some 400 genotyped donors, 81% grouped in the Caucasian-associated ancestry cluster.

For this clone: As yet, its antigen is unknown.

Primers: 60 Vbeta forward and 13 Jbeta reverse. The repertoire was sequenced with immunoSEQ multiplex PCR; TCRdb's copy has only in-frame clones and lacks some. The table records some 160,000 clones, around 79% of them present only once. Despite likely unrecorded immune exposures, the donors were nominally healthy at the time of sampling. Study outcomes and limitations: There were several of the most significant clusters that appeared linked to common viral pathogens in a later analysis. The authors reported that TCR beta sequences could predict HLA-A and HLA-B alleles. These predictions were accurate for most subjects in the first cohort.

This receptor was taken from a woman between 25 and 40 years old in good health and CMV-seronegative. The sample comprised PBMCs.

In nucleotides, the CDR3 is TGTGCCAGCAGCTTCAGGACAGAATACAATGAGCAGTTCTTC. Protein product: CASSFRTEYNEQFF. The chain combines TRBV7-3 with TRBJ2-1, with D possibly being TRBD1 (6 bases). V was pared by 3 bases and J by 4 bases, with 10 bases between. The CDR3 consists of 14 residues. Germline CDR1 reads SGHTA; CDR2 reads FQGTGA.